This T cell receptor beta chain is from a study of OX40 agonist ivuxolimab in advanced cancers. For the study at large: Patients got intravenous ivuxolimab at 0.01 to 10 mg/kg every 2 weeks.

There are 13 residues in the CDR3. The germline V gene encodes CDR1 SGHTA and CDR2 FQGTGA. The V and J ends lost 4 bases and 10 bases, in that order; junction bases with no gene match: 5. The repertoire was sequenced with immunoSEQ multiplex PCR; TCRdb's copy has only in-frame clones and lacks some. This sample has 20,000 or so clones, with approximately 84% found just once. This TCR derives from an adult with an advanced solid tumor such as melanoma, head and neck, liver or kidney cancer. Sample: CD4+ or CD8+ T cells sorted from blood, taken in a trial of the OX40 agonist ivuxolimab. The chain couples TRBV7-3 to TRBJ2-1, with 9 bases aligning to TRBD2. The CDR3 protein is CASSSDLAGEQFF. CDR3 sequence (DNA): TGTGCCAGCAGCTCAGACCTAGCGGGGGAGCAGTTCTTC.